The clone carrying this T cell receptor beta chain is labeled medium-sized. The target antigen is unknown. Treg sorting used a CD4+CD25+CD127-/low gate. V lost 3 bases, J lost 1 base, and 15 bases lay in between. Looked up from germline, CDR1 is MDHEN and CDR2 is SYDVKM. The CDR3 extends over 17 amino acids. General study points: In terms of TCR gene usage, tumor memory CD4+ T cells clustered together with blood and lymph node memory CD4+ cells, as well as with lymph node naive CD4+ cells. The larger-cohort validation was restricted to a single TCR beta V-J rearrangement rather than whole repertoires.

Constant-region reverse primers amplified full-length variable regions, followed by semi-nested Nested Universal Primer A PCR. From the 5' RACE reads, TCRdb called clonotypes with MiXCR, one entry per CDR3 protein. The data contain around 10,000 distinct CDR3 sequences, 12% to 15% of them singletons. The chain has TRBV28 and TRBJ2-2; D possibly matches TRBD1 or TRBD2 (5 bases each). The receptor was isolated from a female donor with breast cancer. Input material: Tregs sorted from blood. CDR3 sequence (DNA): TGTGCCAGCAGTTTTTCGCCCGGGACGGTGAACACCGGGGAGCTGTTTTTT. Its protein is CASSFSPGTVNTGELFF.